This TCR beta chain is drawn from a study of post-analysis software for immune sequencing data. Study background: Relapsing-remitting, secondary progressive and progressive-relapsing multiple sclerosis were all included among the disease courses.

The TCR beta cDNA libraries contained unique molecular identifiers. MiXCR, applied by TCRdb to the PCR reads, yields one record per CDR3 protein. The table records hundreds of thousands of distinct CDR3 sequences, approximately 50% of them present only once. On this clonotype itself: Antigen unknown.

V shed 8 bases and J shed 1 base, with 17 bases lying between them. This CDR3 comprises 15 residues. General study results and limits: Same-batch samples co-clustered strongly by F measure. Five or six TRBV segments, TRBV5-6, TRBV5-1 and TRBV20-1 among them, were found more frequent in patients than controls.

This TCR came from a girl under 18 with multiple sclerosis. The rearrangement links TRBV12-3 or TRBV12-4 to TRBJ1-2, with D perhaps matching TRBD1 (6 bases). Sequenced: blood. This chain's CDR3 is CASRLRGALNYGYTF. The CDR3 DNA reads TGTGCCAGCCGTCTGCGGGGGGCCCTTAACTATGGCTACACCTTC.